What follows describes a single TCR beta chain. Its antigen is currently unknown. The sample belongs to a study of graft-versus-host responses after intestinal transplantation. Study in general: The transplants performed in recipients were multivisceral, liver-intestinal, or isolated intestinal. After anti-thymocyte globulin induction, recipients took tacrolimus and steroids for two to three years.

Notes on the study in general: Peak levels of circulating GvH clones tracked with early post-transplant HvG declines.

Sequencing was performed with immunoSEQ multiplex PCR; in TCRdb, only in-frame clones are kept and a portion is missing. This sample has approximately 90,000 clones, with about 93% found just once. J lost 5 bases, V lost 4 bases, and 6 bases had no gene match. Germline V gene data show CDR1 as SEHNR and CDR2 as FQNEAQ (reference sequence). There are 14 residues in the CDR3. The chain carries TRBV7-9 and TRBJ2-7, with 9 bases aligning to TRBD1. The receptor's source is a human donor who received an intestinal transplant. This specimen consisted of unstimulated CD8+ T cells sorted from spleen or lymph node cells, obtained before intestinal transplant. The CDR3 is CASSSWTGVNEQYF. The CDR3 coding sequence is TGTGCCAGCAGCTCCTGGACAGGGGTAAACGAGCAGTACTTC.